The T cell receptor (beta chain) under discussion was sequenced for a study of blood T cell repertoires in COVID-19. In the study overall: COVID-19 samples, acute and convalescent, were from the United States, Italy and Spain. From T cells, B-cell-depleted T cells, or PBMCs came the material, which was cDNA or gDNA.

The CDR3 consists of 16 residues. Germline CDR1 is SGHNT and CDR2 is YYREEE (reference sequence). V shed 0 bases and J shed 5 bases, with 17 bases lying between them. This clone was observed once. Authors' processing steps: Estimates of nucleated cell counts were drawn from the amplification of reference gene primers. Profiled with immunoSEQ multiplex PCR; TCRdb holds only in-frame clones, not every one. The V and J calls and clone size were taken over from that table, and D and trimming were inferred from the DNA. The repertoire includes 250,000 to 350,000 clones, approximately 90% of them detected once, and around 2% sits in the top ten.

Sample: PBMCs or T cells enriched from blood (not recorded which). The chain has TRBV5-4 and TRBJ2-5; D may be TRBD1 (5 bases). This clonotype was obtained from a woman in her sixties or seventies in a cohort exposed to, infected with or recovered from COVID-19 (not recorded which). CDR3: CASSLGVGSGAETQYF. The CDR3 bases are TGTGCCAGCAGCTTGGGCGTGGGGTCTGGGGCGGAGACCCAGTACTTC. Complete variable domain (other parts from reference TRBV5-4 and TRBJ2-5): ETGVTQSPTHLIKTRGQQVTLRCSSQSGHNTVSWYQQALGQGPQFIFQYYREEENGRGNFPPRFSGLQFPNYSSELNVNALELDDSALYLCASSLGVGSGAETQYFGPGTRLLVL.